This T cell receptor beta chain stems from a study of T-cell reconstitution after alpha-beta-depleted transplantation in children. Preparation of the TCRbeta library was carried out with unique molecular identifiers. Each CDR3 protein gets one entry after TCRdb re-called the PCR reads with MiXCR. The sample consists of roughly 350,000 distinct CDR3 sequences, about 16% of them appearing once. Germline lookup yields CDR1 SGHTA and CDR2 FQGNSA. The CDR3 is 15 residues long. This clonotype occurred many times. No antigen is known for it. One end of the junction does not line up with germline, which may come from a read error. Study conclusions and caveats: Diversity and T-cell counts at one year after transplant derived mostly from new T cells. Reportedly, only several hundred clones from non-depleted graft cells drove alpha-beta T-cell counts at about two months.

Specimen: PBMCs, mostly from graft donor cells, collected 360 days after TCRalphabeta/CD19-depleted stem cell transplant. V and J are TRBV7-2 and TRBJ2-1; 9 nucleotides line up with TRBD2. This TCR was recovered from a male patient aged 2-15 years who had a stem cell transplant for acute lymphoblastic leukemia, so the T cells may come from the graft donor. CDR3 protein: CASSPFSGSYYEQFF. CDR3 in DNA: TGTGCCAGCAGCCCATTTAGCGGGAGCTACTATGAGCAGTTCTTC.